This T cell receptor beta chain was recovered during a study of blood T cells in healthy people across ages. A sample-barcoded 5' primer and a J-beta primer mix were used in a second PCR of about 7 to 12 cycles. Each CDR3 protein is one row after TCRdb ran MiXCR on the 5' RACE reads. The table includes approximately 490,000 distinct CDR3 sequences, 20% to 30% detected once. This clonotype was counted ten times or more. V was trimmed by 1 base and J by 7 bases, leaving 10 bases between them. Looked up from germline, CDR1 is LGHNA and CDR2 is YSLEER. CDR3 length: 13 amino acids. This same sample was also taken into another study, of T cells of mothers and their children. From that paper: The study found slightly higher but non-significant overlap in related versus unrelated mother-child pairs.

This TCR derives from a boy aged 5-17 years in good health. Input material: blood. The rearrangement joins TRBV4-3 to TRBJ2-5; D gene ambiguous. The CDR3 sequence: CASSQGFTRTQYF. As DNA, the CDR3 is TGCGCCAGCAGCCAAGGATTTACTCGGACCCAGTACTTC.